The T cell receptor beta chain under discussion was sequenced for a study of blood T cells in healthy people across ages. Note on this clonotype: Its antigen is not known.

PCR was performed a second time for about 7 to 12 cycles using a sample-barcoded 5' primer and a J-beta primer mix. CDR3-containing paired-end reads numbering at least 2.5 million came from each sample. TCRdb passed the 5' RACE reads through MiXCR, listing each CDR3 protein once. The sample yields over 950,000 distinct CDR3 sequences, 35% to 40% seen once. There are 15 residues in the CDR3. Germline lookup yields CDR1 SGHVS and CDR2 FQNEAQ. V dropped 4 bases and J dropped 4 bases, with 14 bases sitting between them. Regarding the study as a whole: Those diversity estimates obtained from one million T cells were thought to be underestimates.

The material sequenced was blood. The TCR sequence derives from a man between 18 and 35 years old in good health. The chain links TRBV7-8 to TRBJ2-1, with D tentatively TRBD1 (6 bases). The CDR3 DNA reads as TGTGCCAGCAGCTGCAGGGGCGACCCGTACAATGAGCAGTTCTTC. Translated, it gives CASSCRGDPYNEQFF.